One and the same sample provided the 24 T cell receptor beta chains below, sequenced in a study of type 1 and type 2 diabetes patients. Amplification started from genomic DNA. The TCR beta CDR3 region was amplified using 30 forward and 13 reverse primers. Via MiXCR, TCRdb re-called the multiplex PCR reads, giving one row per CDR3 protein. The table shows fewer than 350,000 distinct CDR3 sequences, with 47% occurring only once. The specimen sequenced was peripheral blood mononuclear cells (PBMCs). The receptor set was obtained from a man between 18 and 29 years old with type 2 diabetes.

A few counts support this clonotype. The V and J genes are TRBV6-6 and TRBJ2-1; D gene uncertain. Trimming took off 4 bases at V and 0 bases at J, with 10 bases between the two ends. The V gene's germline CDR1 is MNHNY and CDR2 SVGAGI (reference sequence). CDR3 length: 15 amino acids. The CDR3 spells CASSSMLSSYNEQFF. The DNA of the CDR3 is TGTGCCAGCAGTTCTATGCTAAGCTCCTACAATGAGCAGTTCTTC.

This clonotype turned up a few times. This sequence joins TRBV9 and TRBJ1-1; a possible D gene is TRBD1 (6 bases). Trimming stripped 4 bases from V and 4 bases from J, with 14 bases between. Germline CDR1 SGDLS, CDR2 YYNGEE. This CDR3 region has 14 residues. The CDR3 protein is CASSSRGGPTEAFF. CDR3 nucleotide sequence: TGTGCCAGCAGCTCGAGGGGGGGTCCCACTGAAGCTTTCTTT.

The chain recombines TRBV28 with TRBJ1-4; D remains ambiguous. The V and J ends lost 1 base and 0 bases respectively, with 6 bases between them. CDR1 and CDR2 (germline): MDHEN, SYDVKM. This CDR3 spans 15 amino acids. Here the CDR3 DNA reads TGTGCCAGCAGTTTATATCCATCAACTAATGAAAAACTGTTTTTT. Amino acids: CASSLYPSTNEKLFF.

The rearrangement joins TRBV4-2 to TRBJ2-1, with 9 bases aligning to TRBD2. Germline-derived CDR1 and CDR2 are LGHNA and YNFKEQ. V gave up 4 bases and J gave up 5 bases; unmatched junction bases: 12. The length of the CDR3 is 17 residues. The CDR3 sequence is CASSRRLSGGADNEQFF. The CDR3 region has the DNA TGTGCCAGCAGCCGCCGGCTTAGCGGGGGAGCGGACAATGAGCAGTTCTTC.

This chain connects TRBV20-1 to TRBJ2-3, with D possibly being TRBD1 (6 bases). Germline V CDR1 and CDR2: DFQATT, SNEGSKA (reference sequence). Trimming removed 1 base at V and 0 bases at J, with 11 bases between. The CDR3 totals 15 residues. CDR3 DNA sequence: TGCAGTGCTAGAGTCCTGGGGGCTAGCACAGATACGCAGTATTTT. Translated: CSARVLGASTDTQYF.

This clonotype occurred a few times. The chain recombines TRBV6-5 with TRBJ2-7, with 7 bases that match TRBD1. There are 14 residues in the CDR3. The V gene end was trimmed by 6 bases and the J gene end by 0 bases; junction bases not matched to a gene: 5. Germline assignment: CDR1 MNHEY and CDR2 SVGAGI. CDR3 in amino acids: CASRPDRSSYEQYF. The CDR3 nucleotides are TGTGCCAGCAGACCGGACAGGAGCTCCTACGAGCAGTACTTC.

This clonotype has only a few counts. The chain carries TRBV15 and TRBJ2-2; the match to TRBD2 covers 11 bases. The CDR3 loop spans 15 amino acids. Trimming removed 7 bases from V and 4 bases from J; junction bases left unmatched: 5. CDR1 is LNHNV, CDR2 YYDKDF, per germline (reference sequence). The CDR3 region is CATTSGTSGTGELFF. The DNA of the CDR3 is TGTGCCACCACCTCCGGGACTAGCGGCACCGGGGAGCTGTTTTTT. Full variable domain (remainder filled in from reference TRBV15 and TRBJ2-2): DAMVIQNPRYQVTQFGKPVTLSCSQTLNHNVMYWYQQKSSQAPKLLFHYYDKDFNNEADTPDNFQSRRPNTSFCFLDIRSPGLGDTAMYLCATTSGTSGTGELFFGEGSRLTVL.

This clonotype occurred a few times. This rearrangement joins TRBV10-3 to TRBJ1-5; maybe TRBD1 (5 bases). The CDR3 runs to 13 residues. Deletions cut 2 bases from V and 4 bases from J, with 6 bases between. CDR1 ENHRY and CDR2 SYGVKD come from the germline V gene. CDR3 in amino acids: CAISETGNQPQHF. The CDR3 DNA reads TGTGCCATCAGTGAGACAGGTAATCAGCCCCAGCATTTT.

This clonotype has just one count. The rearrangement uses TRBV10-2 and TRBJ2-5; 11 nucleotides align to TRBD1. The J call may be mistaken, given a closer DNA end match to TRBJ2-7. The CDR3 covers 15 residues. From germline, CDR1 is WSHSY and CDR2 SAAADI. The chain's CDR3 is CASSRTGGNIYEQYF. In DNA, the CDR3 is TGCGCCAGCAGTCGGACAGGGGGCAATATCTACGAGCAGTACTTC.

The rearrangement joins TRBV5-1 to TRBJ1-2, with D unclear. The germline V gene encodes CDR1 SGHRS and CDR2 YFSETQ. This CDR3 comprises 13 residues. Trimming stripped 0 bases from V and 2 bases from J, with 5 bases between. This chain's CDR3 is CASSLAVNYGYTF. The CDR3 DNA reads as TGCGCCAGCAGCTTGGCCGTCAACTATGGCTACACCTTC.

The chain employs TRBV2 and TRBJ2-7, with 14 bases fitting TRBD2. CDR1 is SNHLY, CDR2 FYNNEI, per germline. The V segment lost 4 bases and the J segment 3 bases; nucleotides outside the gene matches: 2. The CDR3 contains 15 residues. CDR3 residues: CASSGLAGGLYEQYF. In DNA, the CDR3 is TGTGCCAGCAGTGGACTAGCGGGGGGGCTCTACGAGCAGTACTTC.

This chain uses TRBV7-2 with TRBJ2-1, with D possibly matching TRBD2 (5 bases). This CDR3 comprises 13 residues. V gave up 5 bases and J gave up 10 bases, with 15 bases separating them. Germline CDR1 is SGHTA and CDR2 is FQGNSA. The CDR3 sequence: CASSPTPRLEQFF. The CDR3, as DNA: TGTGCCAGCAGCCCGACCCCCCGACTAGAGCAGTTCTTC.

The chain has TRBV25-1 and TRBJ2-1; D possibly corresponds to TRBD2 (5 bases). CDR3 length: 13 amino acids. Per germline, CDR1 MGHDK and CDR2 SYGVNS. V lost 5 bases to trimming and J lost 10 bases, with 15 bases between them. DNA of the CDR3: TGTGCCAGCAGTTTAGCGCCAAGCGACGAGCAGTTCTTC. As protein: CASSLAPSDEQFF.

This sequence joins TRBV19 and TRBJ1-4; no firm D call. Germline CDR1 LNHDA, CDR2 SQIVND (reference sequence). V lost 8 bases and J lost 8, with 15 bases in between. The CDR3 is made up of 13 amino acids. DNA of the CDR3: TGTGCCAGTTGGTTCCCCAAGGACGAAAAACTGTTTTTT. The encoded protein is CASWFPKDEKLFF.

V is TRBV29-1 and J is TRBJ2-1; 8 nucleotides align to TRBD2. Trimming took 3 bases from V and 9 from J; bases not matched to a gene: 25. The germline gives CDR1 SQVTM, CDR2 ANQGSEA. The CDR3 is made up of 19 amino acids. CDR3 sequence: CSVDYAGLGMRGADREQFF. The DNA for the CDR3 is TGCAGCGTTGACTATGCGGGACTAGGAATGCGAGGGGCAGATCGTGAGCAGTTCTTC.

In its sample, this clonotype was seen a few times. V usage is TRBV11-2 and J usage is TRBJ1-6, with D unresolved. The CDR3 runs 14 residues. Germline V gives CDR1 SGHAT, CDR2 FQNNGV. V gave up 4 bases and J gave up 14 bases, with 18 bases separating them. The CDR3 region has the DNA TGTGCCAGCAGCTCCCCCCGGGTCGGGGAAGCCCTCCACTTT. Translation gives CASSSPRVGEALHF. Complete variable domain (other parts from reference TRBV11-2 and TRBJ1-6): EAGVAQSPRYKIIEKRQSVAFWCNPISGHATLYWYQQILGQGPKLLIQFQNNGVVDDSQLPKDRFSAERLKGVDSTLKIQPAKLEDSAVYLCASSSPRVGEALHFGNGTRLTVT.

This clonotype was recorded at least ten times. The rearrangement joins TRBV7-2 to TRBJ1-2, with D unclear. The CDR3 length is 16 residues. From germline, CDR1 is SGHTA and CDR2 FQGNSA. V lost 6 bases, J lost 5 bases, and 22 bases lay in between. CDR3 coding DNA: TGTGCCAGCAGACCCATTAGTACAGACTCGGAATATGGCTACACCTTC. It is translated as CASRPISTDSEYGYTF.

To note about this clonotype: Since no conserved phenylalanine or tryptophan closes the CDR3, a read error is the likely cause. This chain joins TRBV7-2 and TRBJ2-7, with a weak D call TRBD1 (5 bases). Germline CDR1 is SGHTA and CDR2 is FQGNSA. This CDR3 has 12 residues. Between the trimmed V and J ends, which lost 5 bases and 4 bases, there was a span of 9 bases. The CDR3 DNA sequence: TGTGCCAGCAGCCAATCAGGGTACGAGCAGTACTAC. Protein sequence: CASSQSGYEQYY.

The chain combines TRBV7-2 with TRBJ1-4; possible D gene TRBD1, 5 bases. CDR1 is SGHTA, CDR2 FQGNSA, per germline. This CDR3 has 15 amino acids. V gave up 5 bases and J gave up 8 bases, with 18 bases separating them. The DNA of the CDR3 is TGTGCCAGCAGCCGAGCCCGGGGGGTGGGAGAAAAACTGTTTTTT. Its protein is CASSRARGVGEKLFF.

This clonotype has a handful of counts. The J gene is TRBJ2-7, the V gene TRBV19, with unresolved D. The V end lost 3 bases, the J end lost 4 bases, and 16 bases lay between the germline ends. This CDR3 has 15 residues. Germline CDR1 reads LNHDA; CDR2 reads SQIVND (reference sequence). The CDR3 sequence: CASSMGSRGGYEQYF. The CDR3 DNA follows: TGTGCCAGTAGTATGGGTTCCAGAGGTGGTTACGAGCAGTACTTC.

In its sample, this clonotype was seen a few times. The chain links TRBV10-1 to TRBJ2-3; D gene ambiguous. Germline-derived CDR1 and CDR2 are WNHNN and SYGVQD (reference sequence). Trimming pared 0 bases from V and 2 bases from J, leaving 9 bases between. The CDR3 sequence is 15 residues long. The CDR3 coding sequence is TGCGCCAGCAGTGAGTCTCGGCTTTACACAGATACGCAGTATTTT. Amino acid sequence: CASSESRLYTDTQYF.

This rearrangement joins TRBV20-1 to TRBJ1-5; 9 bases are a match to TRBD1. The CDR3 runs to 13 residues. Germline loops: CDR1 DFQATT, CDR2 SNEGSKA (reference sequence). Unmatched junction bases numbered 5, after V lost 5 bases and J lost 6 bases. The CDR3 DNA follows: TGCAGTGCTGGCCGACAGGGGGGTCAGCCCCAGCATTTT. Amino acids: CSAGRQGGQPQHF.

The chain couples TRBV7-3 to TRBJ2-5, with TRBD1 identical over 9 bases. This CDR3 is 14 amino acids long. V lost 5 bases and J lost 5; bases outside the gene matches: 6. Germline V CDR1 and CDR2: SGHTA, FQGTGA. CDR3 DNA sequence: TGTGCCAGCAGCGTTGGACAGGGGAGGGAGACCCAGTACTTC. This sequence encodes CASSVGQGRETQYF.

At least ten counts were recorded for this clonotype. The rearrangement joins TRBV10-3 to TRBJ2-7; D might be TRBD1 (6 bases). Germline CDR1 is ENHRY and CDR2 is SYGVKD. The CDR3 loop spans 17 amino acids. V lost 3 bases and J lost 4, with 22 bases in between. The CDR3 DNA sequence: TGTGCCATCAGTGACACTTACACAGGGAAAGGTCAGTACGAGCAGTACTTC. It codes for CAISDTYTGKGQYEQYF.